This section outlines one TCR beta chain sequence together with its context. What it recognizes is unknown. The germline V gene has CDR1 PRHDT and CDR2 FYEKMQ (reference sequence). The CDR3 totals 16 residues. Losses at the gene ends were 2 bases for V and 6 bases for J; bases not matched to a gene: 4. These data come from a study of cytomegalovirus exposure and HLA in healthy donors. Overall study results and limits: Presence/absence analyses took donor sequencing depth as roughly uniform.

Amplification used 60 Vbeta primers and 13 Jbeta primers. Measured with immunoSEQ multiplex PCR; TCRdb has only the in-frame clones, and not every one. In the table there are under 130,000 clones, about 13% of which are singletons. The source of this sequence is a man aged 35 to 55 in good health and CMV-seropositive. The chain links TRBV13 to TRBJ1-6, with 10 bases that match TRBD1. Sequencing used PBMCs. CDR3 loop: CASSLQGTGVNSPLHF. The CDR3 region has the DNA TGTGCCAGCAGCTTACAGGGGACAGGGGTTAATTCACCCCTCCACTTT.